The clone carrying this TCR beta chain was detected only a few times. Sequence at one end of the junction differs from germline and may be a read error. This sample is part of a study of patients and donors after allogeneic stem cell transplantation. TCRdb passed the RT-PCR reads through MiXCR, listing each CDR3 protein once. The sample has 50,000 to 60,000 distinct CDR3 sequences, roughly 13% seen once. Input material: blood, either unsorted or a sorted T cell fraction (not recorded which). The sequence derives from a human donor who was either an allogeneic HSCT recipient or a stem cell or donor lymphocyte infusion donor (not recorded which). It is not recorded whose cells these are; they may come from a transplant donor.

CDR3 loop: CASSLAGGPSDTQYF. In DNA form, the CDR3 reads TGTGCCAGCAGCCTAGCGGGAGGGCCTTCCGATACGCAGTATTTT. J is TRBJ2-3 and V is TRBV7-8; 12 positions agree with TRBD2. The V gene's germline CDR1 is SGHVS and CDR2 FQNEAQ. The CDR3 is 15 amino acids.